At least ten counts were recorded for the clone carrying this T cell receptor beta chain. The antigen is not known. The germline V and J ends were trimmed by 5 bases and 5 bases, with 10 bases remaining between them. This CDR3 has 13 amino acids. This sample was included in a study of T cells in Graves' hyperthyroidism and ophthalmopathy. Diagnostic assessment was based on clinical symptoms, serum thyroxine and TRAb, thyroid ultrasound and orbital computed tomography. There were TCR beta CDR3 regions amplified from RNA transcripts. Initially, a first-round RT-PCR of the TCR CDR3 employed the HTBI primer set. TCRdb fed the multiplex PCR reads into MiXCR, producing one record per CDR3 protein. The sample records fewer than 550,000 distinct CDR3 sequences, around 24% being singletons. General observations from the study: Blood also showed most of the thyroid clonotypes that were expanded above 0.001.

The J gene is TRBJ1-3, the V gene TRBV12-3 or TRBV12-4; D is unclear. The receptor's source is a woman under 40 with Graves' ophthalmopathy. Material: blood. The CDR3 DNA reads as TGTGCCAGCAGTCCGGGCCAAAGAAACACCATATATTTT. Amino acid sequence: CASSPGQRNTIYF.